The rows below give T cell receptor beta chains drawn from one sample of a study of T cell responses to AZD1222 COVID-19 vaccine. Only in-frame clones appear in the TCRdb table, and some are missing; sequencing was by immunoSEQ multiplex PCR. The data show 150,000 to 200,000 clones, around 94% seen once. The sequencing here drew on peripheral blood, taken 28 days after the second AZD1222 dose. The receptors were gathered from an adult who received the AZD1222 COVID-19 vaccine. Each CDR3 is given with its conserved first and last residue. Fields, in order: CDR3 protein, CDR3 DNA, D gene, V gene, J gene, clone size. D genes are given only for firm matches. Size is stated for part of the rows, as once, few or many counts, or as a class when the clone is expanded.

CASSQDALAGGFGTQYF	TGCGCCAGCAGCCAAGACGCCCTAGCGGGGGGGTTTGGTACGCAGTATTTT	TRBD2	TRBV4-3	TRBJ2-3	.
CASTQRTSGSSDEQYF	TGTGCCAGCACCCAACGGACTAGCGGGAGCTCGGACGAGCAGTACTTC	TRBD2	TRBV2	TRBJ2-7	once
CASSETGGGPQHF	TGTGCCAGCAGTGAGACAGGAGGGGGACCCCAGCATTTT	.	TRBV2	TRBJ1-5	few
CASSWTGQETQYF	TGCGCCAGCAGCTGGACAGGCCAAGAGACCCAGTACTTC	TRBD1	TRBV5-1	TRBJ2-5	.
CASSLGLGPSYEQYF	TGTGCCAGCAGTTTAGGTTTGGGACCGTCCTACGAGCAGTACTTC	.	TRBV27	TRBJ2-7	.
CASSDTVSGANVLTF	TGTGCCAGCAGTGATACGGTCTCTGGGGCCAACGTCCTGACTTTC	.	TRBV6-1	TRBJ2-6	.
CSVVLAVPQSSYNEQFF	TGCAGCGTTGTACTAGCGGTACCCCAAAGCTCCTACAATGAGCAGTTCTTC	TRBD2	TRBV29-1	TRBJ2-1	.
CASSWQDRKWEGYTF	TGTGCCAGCAGCTGGCAGGACAGAAAGTGGGAAGGCTACACCTTC	.	TRBV5-6	TRBJ1-2	.
CASSLGTLNSGNTIYF	TGTGCCAGCAGCTTGGGGACCTTAAACTCTGGAAACACCATATATTTT	.	TRBV5-4	TRBJ1-3	.
CASNTGVDTGELFF	TGTGCCAGCAATACGGGGGTGGACACCGGGGAGCTGTTTTTT	.	TRBV6-5	TRBJ2-2	.
CASSLKPGQDYNSPLHF	TGCGCCAGCAGCTTAAAACCGGGACAGGATTATAATTCACCCCTCCACTTT	TRBD1	TRBV5-1	TRBJ1-6	.
CASSEAGIDTEAFF	TGTGCCAGCAGTGAAGCGGGTATTGACACTGAAGCTTTCTTT	.	TRBV6-1	TRBJ1-1	.
CASSVSENTEAFF	TGTGCCAGCAGCGTATCCGAGAACACTGAAGCTTTCTTT	.	TRBV6-5	TRBJ1-1	.
CASSLAQGEGEKLFF	TGTGCCAGCAGTTTAGCGCAGGGGGAAGGAGAAAAACTGTTTTTT	TRBD1	TRBV28	TRBJ1-4	.
CASSPLGGTGYTF	TGTGCCAGCAGCCCCCTGGGAGGGACTGGCTACACCTTC	.	TRBV11-2	TRBJ1-2	once
CASSLSGNTEAFF	TGTGCCAGCAGTTTAAGTGGGAACACTGAAGCTTTCTTT	.	TRBV12-3/TRBV12-4	TRBJ1-1	.
CASSYPGRREAFF	TGTGCCAGCAGTTACCCCGGGAGGAGAGAAGCTTTCTTT	.	TRBV6-2/TRBV6-3	TRBJ1-1	few
CASSIRDSGNTIYF	TGTGCCAGTAGTATACGGGACAGTGGAAACACCATATATTTT	TRBD1	TRBV19	TRBJ1-3	.
CASSQEGGGQPQHF	TGTGCCAGCAGCCAAGAGGGGGGCGGGCAGCCCCAGCATTTT	.	TRBV6-5	TRBJ1-5	.
CASSQGIYGYTF	TGTGCCAGCAGCCAGGGGATCTATGGCTACACCTTC	.	TRBV6-5	TRBJ1-2	.
CASSGAGVVTGELFF	TGTGCCAGCAGTGGGGCGGGAGTGGTCACCGGGGAGCTGTTTTTT	TRBD2	TRBV7-2	TRBJ2-2	.
CASSLSRDQPQHF	TGTGCCAGCAGCTTAAGCCGGGATCAGCCCCAGCATTTT	.	TRBV11-2	TRBJ1-5	.
CASSIDRETGELFF	TGTGCCAGTAGTATAGATAGGGAAACCGGGGAGCTGTTTTTT	.	TRBV19	TRBJ2-2	.
CASRGGNTIYF	TGTGCCAGCCGGGGAGGAAACACCATATATTTT	.	TRBV11-3	TRBJ1-3	.
CASSLSLENTGELFF	TGCGCCAGCAGCTTGAGCCTAGAGAACACCGGGGAGCTGTTTTTT	.	TRBV5-1	TRBJ2-2	.
CASRGRRNSNYGYTF	TGTGCCAGTCGGGGTCGCCGGAACTCTAACTATGGCTACACCTTC	.	TRBV19	TRBJ1-2	.
CASSIEGYGYTF	TGTGCCAGTAGTATAGAAGGTTATGGCTACACCTTC	.	TRBV19	TRBJ1-2	.
CASSFSGQPQHF	TGTGCCAGCAGCTTTTCAGGTCAGCCCCAGCATTTT	.	TRBV5-4	TRBJ1-5	.
CASSFQAGRDYEQYF	TGTGCCAGCAGCTTCCAGGCAGGGCGGGACTACGAGCAGTACTTC	.	TRBV7-8	TRBJ2-7	.
CATSEPGQGNTGELFF	TGTGCCACCAGTGAACCAGGACAGGGGAACACCGGGGAGCTGTTTTTT	TRBD1	TRBV24-1	TRBJ2-2	.
CASSLSAGRNTIYF	TGTGCCAGCAGTTTATCGGCAGGGCGAAACACCATATATTTT	.	TRBV28	TRBJ1-3	.
CASVPTGTYEKLFF	TGCGCCAGCGTACCGACAGGCACTTATGAAAAACTGTTTTTT	.	TRBV5-1	TRBJ1-4	.
CASSYEGLARPYEQYF	TGTGCCAGCAGCTACGAAGGACTGGCTAGACCCTACGAGCAGTACTTC	.	TRBV5-4	TRBJ2-7	.
CASSLSLASDTQYF	TGTGCCAGCAGCTTAAGTCTAGCGTCAGATACGCAGTATTTT	.	TRBV7-6	TRBJ2-3	.
CASSRDPNSYNEQFF	TGTGCCAGCAGCCGGGACCCAAACTCCTACAATGAGCAGTTCTTC	.	TRBV3-1/TRBV3-2	TRBJ2-1	.
CAMWRTSTNEKLFF	TGTGCCATGTGGAGGACCTCAACTAATGAAAAACTGTTTTTT	.	TRBV19	TRBJ1-4	.
CASSNRGGEQYF	TGTGCCAGCAGCAACAGGGGAGGCGAGCAGTACTTC	.	TRBV11-3	TRBJ2-7	.
CASSPMGREVNNEQFF	TGTGCCAGCAGCCCTATGGGGCGGGAGGTTAACAATGAGCAGTTCTTC	TRBD2	TRBV7-8	TRBJ2-1	.
CASSNQGVNEQFF	TGTGCCAGTAGTAATCAGGGGGTCAATGAGCAGTTCTTC	TRBD1	TRBV19	TRBJ2-1	.
CASSNSGGYSNQPQHF	TGTGCCAGCAGCAATAGCGGGGGTTATAGCAATCAGCCCCAGCATTTT	.	TRBV21-1	TRBJ1-5	.
CASSLAGGLRAFF	TGTGCCAGCAGCTTAGCCGGCGGGTTAAGAGCTTTCTTT	.	TRBV11-3	TRBJ1-1	.
CASSLSGGLPYEQYF	TGTGCCAGCAGCCTTAGCGGGGGGCTCCCCTACGAGCAGTACTTC	TRBD2	TRBV6-5	TRBJ2-7	.
CSVAPRDNPEQYF	TGCAGCGTCGCACCCCGGGACAACCCCGAGCAGTACTTC	.	TRBV29-1	TRBJ2-7	.
CASITNPGQLITEAFF	TGTGCCAGTATCACCAACCCGGGACAGCTGATCACTGAAGCTTTCTTT	TRBD1	TRBV19	TRBJ1-1	.
CASSGTGGLQYF	TGTGCCAGCAGCGGGACAGGGGGATTGCAGTACTTC	TRBD1	TRBV7-6	TRBJ2-7	.